The TCR beta chain under discussion was sequenced for a study of technical replicates of blood from several donors. This table comes from immunoSEQ multiplex PCR, and its TCRdb copy is limited to in-frame clones, with some not included. The table has around 74,000 clones, approximately 86% seen once. The CDR3 length is 13 residues. Germline CDR1 SGHRS, CDR2 YFSETQ. V dropped 4 bases and J dropped 4 bases, with 11 bases sitting between them. This clone was picked up a small number of times. The source of this sequence is a human donor in good health. Some clones in this sample may be carry-over from other donors' samples. Sequencing was done on a sample of PBMCs. The J gene is TRBJ1-2, the V gene TRBV5-1; D gene unclear. CDR3 region: CASSETVLYGYTF. CDR3 nucleotide sequence: TGCGCCAGCAGCGAAACGGTGCTCTATGGCTACACCTTC.